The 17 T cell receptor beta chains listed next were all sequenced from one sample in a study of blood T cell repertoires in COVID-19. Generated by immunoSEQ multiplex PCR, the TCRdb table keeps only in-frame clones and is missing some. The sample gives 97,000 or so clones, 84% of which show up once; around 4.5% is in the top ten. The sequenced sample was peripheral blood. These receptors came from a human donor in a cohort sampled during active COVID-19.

The CDR3 DNA is TGTGCCAGCGGGGGACAGCCCGAGGATACGCAGTATTTT. The encoded protein is CASGGQPEDTQYF. V gene TRBV2 combines with J gene TRBJ2-3; 7 bases fit TRBD1. Germline assignment: CDR1 SNHLY and CDR2 FYNNEI. The CDR3 runs 13 residues. After removal of 8 bases from V and 6 bases from J, the junction contained 8 bases not matched to a gene.

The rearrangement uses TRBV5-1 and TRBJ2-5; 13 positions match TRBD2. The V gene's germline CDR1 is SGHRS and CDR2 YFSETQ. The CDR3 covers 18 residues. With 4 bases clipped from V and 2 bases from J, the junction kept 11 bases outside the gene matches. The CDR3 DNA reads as TGCGCCAGCAGCGGAGCGGGTGGACTAGCGGGGGAACAAGAGACCCAGTACTTC. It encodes CASSGAGGLAGEQETQYF.

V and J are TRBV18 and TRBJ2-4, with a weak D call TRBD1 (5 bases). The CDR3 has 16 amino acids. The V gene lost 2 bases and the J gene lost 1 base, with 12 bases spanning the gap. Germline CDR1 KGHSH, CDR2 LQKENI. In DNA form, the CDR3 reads TGTGCCAGCTCACCAACGAGCCAGGGCGCCAAAAACATTCAGTACTTC. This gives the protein CASSPTSQGAKNIQYF.

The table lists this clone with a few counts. The CDR3 DNA sequence: TGTGCCAGCAGCTTATTTCAAGGCGGTAATTCACCCCTCCACTTT. Encoded protein: CASSLFQGGNSPLHF. V and J are TRBV7-9 and TRBJ1-6, with D unclear. The V end lost 2 bases, the J end lost 6 bases, and 11 bases lay between the germline ends. The CDR3 covers 15 residues. CDR1 and CDR2 from the germline V gene are SEHNR and FQNEAQ (reference sequence).

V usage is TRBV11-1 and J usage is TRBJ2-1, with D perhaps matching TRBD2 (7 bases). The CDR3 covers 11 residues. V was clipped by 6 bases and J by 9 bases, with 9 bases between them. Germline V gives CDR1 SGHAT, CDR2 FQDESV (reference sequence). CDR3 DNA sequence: TGTGCCAGCAGAAGGGGGGGTGAGCAGTTCTTC. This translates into CASRRGGEQFF.

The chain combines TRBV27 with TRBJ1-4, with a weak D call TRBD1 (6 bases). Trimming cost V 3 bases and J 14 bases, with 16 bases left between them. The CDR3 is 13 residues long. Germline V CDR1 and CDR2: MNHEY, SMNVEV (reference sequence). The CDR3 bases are TGTGCCAGCAGTTTTGGGGGCGGCAGCCGGCTGTTTTTT. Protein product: CASSFGGGSRLFF. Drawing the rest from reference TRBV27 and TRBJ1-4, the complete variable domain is EAQVTQNPRYLITVTGKKLTVTCSQNMNHEYMSWYRQDPGLGLRQIYYSMNVEVTDKGDVPEGYKVSRKEKRNFPLILESPSPNQTSLYFCASSFGGGSRLFFGSGTQLSVL.

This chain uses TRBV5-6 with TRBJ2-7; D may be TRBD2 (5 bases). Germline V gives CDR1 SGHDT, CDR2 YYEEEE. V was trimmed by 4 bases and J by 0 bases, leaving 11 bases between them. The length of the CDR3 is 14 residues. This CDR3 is CASSLDGSSYEQYF. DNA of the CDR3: TGTGCCAGCAGCCTGGATGGGAGCTCCTACGAGCAGTACTTC.

In DNA form, the CDR3 reads TGTGCCAGCAGTACACAGGGGGGCGGGGAGCCCCAGCATTTT. It is translated as CASSTQGGGEPQHF. The chain combines TRBV28 with TRBJ1-5, with TRBD1 identical over 8 bases. There are 14 residues in the CDR3. After removal of 5 bases from V and 8 bases from J, the junction contained 8 bases not matched to a gene. CDR1 and CDR2 from the germline V gene are MDHEN and SYDVKM.

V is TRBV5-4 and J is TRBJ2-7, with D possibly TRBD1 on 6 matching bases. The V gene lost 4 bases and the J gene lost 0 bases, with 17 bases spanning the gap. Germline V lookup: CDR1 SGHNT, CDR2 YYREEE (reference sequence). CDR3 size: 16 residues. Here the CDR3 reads CASSPPGDRSSYEQYF. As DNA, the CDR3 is TGTGCCAGCAGCCCCCCCGGAGACAGGAGCTCCTACGAGCAGTACTTC.

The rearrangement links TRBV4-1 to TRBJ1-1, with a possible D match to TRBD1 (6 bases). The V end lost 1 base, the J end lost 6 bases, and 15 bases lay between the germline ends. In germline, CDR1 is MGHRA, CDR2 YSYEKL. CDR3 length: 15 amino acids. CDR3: CASSQAGQFGAEAFF. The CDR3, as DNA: TGCGCCAGCAGCCAAGCAGGACAGTTTGGAGCTGAAGCTTTCTTT.

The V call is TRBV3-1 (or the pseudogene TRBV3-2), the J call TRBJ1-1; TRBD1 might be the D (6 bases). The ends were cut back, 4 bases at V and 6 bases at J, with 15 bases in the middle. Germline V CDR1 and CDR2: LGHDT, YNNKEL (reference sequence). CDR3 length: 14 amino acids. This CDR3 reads CASSPRQAGAEAFF. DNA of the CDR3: TGTGCCAGCAGCCCTCGACAGGCGGGAGCTGAAGCTTTCTTT.

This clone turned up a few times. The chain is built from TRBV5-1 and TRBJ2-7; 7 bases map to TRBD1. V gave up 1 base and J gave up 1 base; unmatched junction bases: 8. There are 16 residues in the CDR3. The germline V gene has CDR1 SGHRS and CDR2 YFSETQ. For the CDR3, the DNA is TGCGCCAGCAGCTTGTTGACACAGGGGAAGTCCTACGAGCAGTACTTC. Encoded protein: CASSLLTQGKSYEQYF.

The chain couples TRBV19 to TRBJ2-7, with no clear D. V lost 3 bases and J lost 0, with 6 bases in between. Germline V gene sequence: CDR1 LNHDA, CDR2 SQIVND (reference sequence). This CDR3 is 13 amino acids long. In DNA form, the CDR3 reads TGTGCCAGTAGTATTTACATCTCCTACGAGCAGTACTTC. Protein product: CASSIYISYEQYF.

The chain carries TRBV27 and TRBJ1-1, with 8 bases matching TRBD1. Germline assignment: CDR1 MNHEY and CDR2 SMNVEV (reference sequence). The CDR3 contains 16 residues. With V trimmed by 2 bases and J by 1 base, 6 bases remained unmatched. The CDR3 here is CASSLRTGLGNTEAFF. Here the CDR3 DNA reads TGTGCCAGCAGTTTACGGACAGGGCTGGGGAACACTGAAGCTTTCTTT.

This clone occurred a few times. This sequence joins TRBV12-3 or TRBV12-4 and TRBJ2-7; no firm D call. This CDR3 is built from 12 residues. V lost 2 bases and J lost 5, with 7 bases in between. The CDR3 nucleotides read TGTGCCAGCAGTTTACTGGCCCACGAGCAGTACTTC. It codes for CASSLLAHEQYF.

CDR3 amino acids: CASSFGGDSSPITDTQYF. In DNA form, the CDR3 reads TGTGCCAGCAGTTTTGGCGGCGACTCTTCCCCAATCACAGATACGCAGTATTTT. This chain links TRBV28 with TRBJ2-3; D gene unclear. The CDR3 contains 18 residues. Trimming left V 3 bases short and J 2 bases short, with 21 bases between. Germline CDR1 reads MDHEN; CDR2 reads SYDVKM.

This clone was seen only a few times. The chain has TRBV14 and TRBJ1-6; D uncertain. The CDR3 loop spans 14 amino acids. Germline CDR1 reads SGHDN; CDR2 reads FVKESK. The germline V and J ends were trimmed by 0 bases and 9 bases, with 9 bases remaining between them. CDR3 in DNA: TGTGCCAGCAGCCAAGACTTATCCTTTTCACCCCTCCACTTT. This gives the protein CASSQDLSFSPLHF.